The rows below give T cell receptor beta chains drawn from one sample of a study of PD-1 blockade in classical Hodgkin lymphoma. Repertoires were generated with immunoSEQ multiplex PCR, while TCRdb's copy carries only in-frame clones and drops some. The sample has tens of thousands of clones, 75% to 85% seen once. This specimen was peripheral blood mononuclear cells (PBMCs), taken before the fourth cycle of nivolumab. These receptors were taken from a human donor with classical Hodgkin lymphoma. CDR3s include the opening cysteine and the closing phenylalanine or tryptophan. The D gene is left open where the match is weak. Clone size, where shown, is once, few, many, or a class for clones that have expanded.

size	V	J	D	DNA	CDR3
.	TRBV23-1	TRBJ2-1	.	TGCGCCAGCACTAGAGGGACGGTCAGGGTCACCGATGAGCAGTTCTTC	CASTRGTVRVTDEQFF
.	TRBV11-3	TRBJ2-3	.	TGTGCCAGCAGCTTAGAGGGTGACAGCTTACTTAGCACAGATACGCAGTATTTT	CASSLEGDSLLSTDTQYF
few	TRBV5-1	TRBJ2-3	.	TGCGCCAGCAGCAAGCTAGCGCGAGGGGTTGGCACAGATACGCAGTATTTT	CASSKLARGVGTDTQYF
.	TRBV11-2	TRBJ2-3	.	TGTGCCAGCAGCTCCCCCGTGGGCCTAAGGGATACGCAGTATTTT	CASSSPVGLRDTQYF
.	TRBV28	TRBJ1-1	TRBD1	TGTGCCAGCAGGACAGGGATGAACACTGAAGCTTTCTTT	CASRTGMNTEAFF
.	TRBV15	TRBJ1-5	TRBD1	TGTGCCACCAGCAGAGTAGGGGGCCTCAATCAGCCCCAGCATTTT	CATSRVGGLNQPQHF
.	TRBV4-2	TRBJ2-3	TRBD2	TGTGCCAGCAGCCAAGAGGGGACTAGCGGGAGTTTAGATACGCAGTATTTT	CASSQEGTSGSLDTQYF
once	TRBV19	TRBJ1-1	.	TGTGCCAGTAGTATCCCCGGGGGGACAAATGAAGCTTTCTTT	CASSIPGGTNEAFF
few	TRBV5-1	TRBJ1-3	.	TGCGCCAGCAGCTTGGTCAGCAGGGAGCGTGGAGACACCATATATTTT	CASSLVSRERGDTIYF
few	TRBV2	TRBJ1-3	.	TGTGCCAGCAGTGAAATACACGGAAACACCATATATTTT	CASSEIHGNTIYF
.	TRBV5-8	TRBJ2-5	.	TGTGCCAGCAGCTTGGTTGAGACCCAGTACTTC	CASSLVETQYF
.	TRBV5-4	TRBJ2-5	.	TGTGCCAGCAGGGTAGTGGGGGAAGGGACCCAGTACTTC	CASRVVGEGTQYF
.	TRBV7-2	TRBJ1-2	.	TGTGCCAGCAGCTTAGATAGCAGGGGAGGTGATGGCTACACCTTC	CASSLDSRGGDGYTF
.	TRBV6-5	TRBJ1-2	TRBD1	TGTGCCAGCCGCAAAACAGGGGGCAAAGGCTACACCTTC	CASRKTGGKGYTF
.	TRBV10-3	TRBJ1-5	TRBD1	TGTGCCATCAGTCAGGGGGTAAATCAGCCCCAGCATTTT	CAISQGVNQPQHF
.	TRBV29-1	TRBJ2-1	TRBD2	TGCAGCGTTGATGTGGCGGGAGGCTCCTACAATGAGCAGTTCTTC	CSVDVAGGSYNEQFF
.	TRBV27	TRBJ2-1	TRBD2	TGTGCCAGCAGTTTAAAACTAGCGGGAGGGCCTCTAGTCAATGAGCAGTTCTTC	CASSLKLAGGPLVNEQFF
.	TRBV4-3	TRBJ2-7	.	TGCGCCAGCAGCCAAGAAGCTGGCAGCTCCTACGAGCAGTACTTC	CASSQEAGSSYEQYF
.	TRBV25-1	TRBJ2-6	.	TGTGCCAGCAGAAGTACAGGGTCCTCTGGGGCCAACGTCCTGACTTTC	CASRSTGSSGANVLTF
.	TRBV18	TRBJ1-2	.	TGTGCCAGCTCACCCGTTACGGGGGAGGGCTACACCTTC	CASSPVTGEGYTF
.	TRBV6-4	TRBJ2-1	TRBD2	TGTGCCAGCAGCGCCGCGGGACTAGCGTACAATGAGCAGTTCTTC	CASSAAGLAYNEQFF
.	TRBV6-1	TRBJ2-1	.	TGTGCCAGCTGGGGGGTTGGAGAGCAGTTCTTC	CASWGVGEQFF
once	TRBV4-3	TRBJ2-3	TRBD2	TGCGCCAGCAGCCATCGACTAGCGGGCCAAAACGGCGCAGATACGCAGTATTTT	CASSHRLAGQNGADTQYF
.	TRBV19	TRBJ2-7	TRBD1	TGTGCCAGTAGTCCGGTCGACAGGGGATCAGACGAGCAGTACTTC	CASSPVDRGSDEQYF
.	TRBV6-1	TRBJ2-7	.	TGTGCCAGCACTCCCCGGGCAACCTACGAGCAGTACTTC	CASTPRATYEQYF
.	TRBV11-2	TRBJ1-1	.	TGTGCCAGCAGCGTAAGACGGGAGATTTCTGAAGCTTTCTTT	CASSVRREISEAFF
.	TRBV7-3	TRBJ2-1	.	TGTGCCAGCAGCTGGGGGCCCGGGTCCTACAATGAGCAGTTCTTC	CASSWGPGSYNEQFF
few	TRBV10-1	TRBJ1-4	.	TGCGCCAGCGGGAAACCAGCAACTAATGAAAAACTGTTTTTT	CASGKPATNEKLFF
.	TRBV6-4	TRBJ2-5	TRBD1	TGTGCCAGCAGCCGGACAGGGGGCGCCGCAGAGACCCAGTACTTC	CASSRTGGAAETQYF
.	TRBV7-8	TRBJ1-2	TRBD1	TGTGCCAGCAGCATATTTACAGGGGGCGCAAGAATAGTTGGCTACACCTTC	CASSIFTGGARIVGYTF
.	TRBV7-2	TRBJ1-2	.	TGTGCCAGCAACCGGGAGGACGGAGGCTACACCTTC	CASNREDGGYTF
once	TRBV12-5	TRBJ2-1	TRBD2	TGTGCTAGTGGTTTGCTAGCGGGAGTAGGTGAGCAGTTCTTC	CASGLLAGVGEQFF
.	TRBV9	TRBJ2-1	TRBD2	TGTGCCAGCAGCACAACTAGCGGGAGTGGAAATGAGCAGTTCTTC	CASSTTSGSGNEQFF
.	TRBV27	TRBJ2-6	.	TGTGCCAGCAGTTCCGCCAGGGGATTGTCTGGGGCCAACGTCCTGACTTTC	CASSSARGLSGANVLTF
.	TRBV5-1	TRBJ2-7	TRBD2	TGCGCCAGCAGCTCACGGACTAGCTACGAGCAGTACTTC	CASSSRTSYEQYF
.	TRBV5-1	TRBJ2-5	.	TGCGCCAGCAGCTTCACGACAGGTGCCCTACAAGAGACCCAGTACTTC	CASSFTTGALQETQYF
.	TRBV19	TRBJ2-7	TRBD2	TGTGCCAGTAGTATCGAGCGGGAGTACGAGCAGTACTTC	CASSIEREYEQYF
.	TRBV28	TRBJ2-3	.	TGTGCCAGCAGTTCCCAGGCCCTAACAGATACGCAGTATTTT	CASSSQALTDTQYF
.	TRBV7-2	TRBJ1-5	TRBD1	TGTGCCAGCAGCGCGGACAGGGCGAGCAATCAGCCCCAGCATTTT	CASSADRASNQPQHF
.	TRBV19	TRBJ2-1	.	TGTGCCAGTAGTATGGGGTCCCAGCGGCCCACCTACAATGAGCAGTTCTTC	CASSMGSQRPTYNEQFF
.	TRBV19	TRBJ2-1	TRBD1	TGTGCCAGTAGTAACCCCGGGACAGGGGTGTCCAATGAGCAGTTCTTC	CASSNPGTGVSNEQFF
.	TRBV7-9	TRBJ1-1	.	TGTGCCAGCAGCTTAGTTTCCGGGATGAACACTGAAGCTTTCTTT	CASSLVSGMNTEAFF
.	TRBV4-3	TRBJ2-6	.	TGCGCCAGCAGCCGATCAGTGTCTGGGGCCAACGTCCTGACTTTC	CASSRSVSGANVLTF
.	TRBV11-2	TRBJ2-7	TRBD1	TGTGCCAGCAGCCCAAATCCGGACAGGGGGGAGCAGTACTTC	CASSPNPDRGEQYF
.	TRBV5-4	TRBJ2-7	.	TGTGCCAGCAGCTTGGTCCCAAGCTCCTACGAGCAGTACTTC	CASSLVPSSYEQYF
.	TRBV19	TRBJ1-2	.	TGTGCCAGTAGTAGGCGGGGACCGGGAACGTATGGCTACACCTTC	CASSRRGPGTYGYTF
many	TRBV6-5	TRBJ1-1	.	TGTGCCAGCAGTTACGGTGGACAGAGGAACACTGAAGCTTTCTTT	CASSYGGQRNTEAFF
.	TRBV5-1	TRBJ2-3	TRBD1	TGCGCCAGCAGCCCTCCGAGACAGGGAATAGATACGCAGTATTTT	CASSPPRQGIDTQYF
.	TRBV5-6	TRBJ1-6	TRBD1	TGTGCCAGCAGCTCGGGACAGACTAATTCACCCCTCCACTTT	CASSSGQTNSPLHF
.	TRBV30	TRBJ1-6	.	TGTGCCTTCCACCGGACTGCGAGCTCCTATAATTCACCCCTCCACTTT	CAFHRTASSYNSPLHF
.	TRBV11-2	TRBJ2-5	TRBD2	TGTGCCAGCAGCTCTAGCGGGAGCCGACAAGAGACCCAGTACTTC	CASSSSGSRQETQYF
.	TRBV9	TRBJ2-1	TRBD2	TGTGCCAGCAGCGTAGCTGCGGGAGGGCCGACCAATGAGCAGTTCTTC	CASSVAAGGPTNEQFF
.	TRBV5-5	TRBJ1-2	.	TGTGCCAGCAGCTTGGACCCCGGCAGGAGGGGGATCTATGGCTACACCTTC	CASSLDPGRRGIYGYTF